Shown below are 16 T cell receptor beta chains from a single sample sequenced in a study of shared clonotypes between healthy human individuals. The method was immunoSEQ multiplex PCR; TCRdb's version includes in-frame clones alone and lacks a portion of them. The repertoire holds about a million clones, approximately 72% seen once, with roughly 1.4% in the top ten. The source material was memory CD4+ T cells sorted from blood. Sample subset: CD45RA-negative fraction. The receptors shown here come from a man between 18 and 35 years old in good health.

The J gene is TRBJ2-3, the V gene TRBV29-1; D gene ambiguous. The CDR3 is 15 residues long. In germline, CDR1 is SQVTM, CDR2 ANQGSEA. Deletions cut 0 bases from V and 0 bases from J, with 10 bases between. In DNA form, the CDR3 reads TGCAGCGTTGAAGACAACACCCGAAGCACAGATACGCAGTATTTT. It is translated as CSVEDNTRSTDTQYF.

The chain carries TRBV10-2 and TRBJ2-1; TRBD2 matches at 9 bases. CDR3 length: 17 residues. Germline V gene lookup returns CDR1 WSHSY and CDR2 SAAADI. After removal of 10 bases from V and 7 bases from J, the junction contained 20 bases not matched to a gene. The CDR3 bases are TGCGCCACTAAGGGAGGAAGGGGTAGCGGGAGTGAAAATGAGCAGTTCTTC. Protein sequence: CATKGGRGSGSENEQFF.

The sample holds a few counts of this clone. The CDR3 DNA sequence: TGTGCCAGCAGCTACGGACAGGGGGCACGAGAGACCCAGTACTTC. It encodes CASSYGQGARETQYF. This chain joins TRBV6-6 and TRBJ2-5; 11 bases fit TRBD1. This CDR3 contains 15 residues. The V gene's germline CDR1 is MNHNY and CDR2 SVGAGI (reference sequence). With V trimmed by 6 bases and J by 4 bases, 7 bases remained unmatched.

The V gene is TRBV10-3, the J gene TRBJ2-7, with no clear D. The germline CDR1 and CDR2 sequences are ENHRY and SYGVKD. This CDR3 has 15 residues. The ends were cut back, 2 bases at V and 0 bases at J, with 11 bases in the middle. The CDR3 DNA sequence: TGTGCCATCAGTGAGAAGGGTTTCAACTCCTACGAGCAGTACTTC. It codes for CAISEKGFNSYEQYF.

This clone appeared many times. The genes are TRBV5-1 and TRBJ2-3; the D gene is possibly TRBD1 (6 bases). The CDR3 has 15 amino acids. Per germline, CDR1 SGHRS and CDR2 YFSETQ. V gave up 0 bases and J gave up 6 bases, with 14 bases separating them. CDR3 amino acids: CASSLVGDRMDTQYF. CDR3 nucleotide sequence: TGCGCCAGCAGCTTGGTGGGAGACAGGATGGATACGCAGTATTTT.

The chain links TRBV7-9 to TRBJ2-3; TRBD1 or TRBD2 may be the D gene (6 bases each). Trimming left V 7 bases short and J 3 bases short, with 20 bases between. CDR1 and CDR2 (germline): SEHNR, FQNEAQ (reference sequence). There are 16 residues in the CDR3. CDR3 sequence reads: CASTPGSPGATDTQYF. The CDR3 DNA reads TGTGCCAGCACTCCGGGCAGTCCGGGGGCGACAGATACGCAGTATTTT.

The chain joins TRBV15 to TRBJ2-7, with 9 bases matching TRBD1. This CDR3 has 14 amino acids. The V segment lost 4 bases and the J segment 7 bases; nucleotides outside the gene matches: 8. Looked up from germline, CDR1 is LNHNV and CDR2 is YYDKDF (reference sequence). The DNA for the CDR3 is TGTGCCACCAGCACAATCCGGACAGGGGTTGAGCAGTACTTC. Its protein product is CATSTIRTGVEQYF.

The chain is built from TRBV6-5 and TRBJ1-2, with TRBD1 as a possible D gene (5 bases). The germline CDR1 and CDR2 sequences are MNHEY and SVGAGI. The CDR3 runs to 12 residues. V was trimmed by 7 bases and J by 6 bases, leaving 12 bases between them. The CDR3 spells CASTRQGDGYTF. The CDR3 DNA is TGTGCCAGCACAAGGCAGGGCGATGGCTACACCTTC.

The CDR3 protein is CASSLGGGQTYEQYF. In DNA form, the CDR3 reads TGTGCCAGCAGTTTAGGAGGGGGACAGACCTACGAGCAGTACTTC. The chain carries TRBV28 and TRBJ2-7; D may be TRBD1 (7 bases). The CDR3 spans 15 residues. Germline V gene sequence: CDR1 MDHEN, CDR2 SYDVKM. Trimming left V 2 bases short and J 2 bases short, with 13 bases between.

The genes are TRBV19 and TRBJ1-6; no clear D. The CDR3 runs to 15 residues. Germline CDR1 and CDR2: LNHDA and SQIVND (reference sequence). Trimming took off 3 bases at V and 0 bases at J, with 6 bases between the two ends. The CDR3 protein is CASSIGSSYNSPLHF. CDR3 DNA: TGTGCCAGTAGTATCGGGAGCTCCTATAATTCACCCCTCCACTTT.

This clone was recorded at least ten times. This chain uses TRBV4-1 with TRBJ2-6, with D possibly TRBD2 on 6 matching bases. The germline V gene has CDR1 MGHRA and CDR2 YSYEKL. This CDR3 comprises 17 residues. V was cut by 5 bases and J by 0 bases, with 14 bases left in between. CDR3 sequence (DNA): TGCGCCAGCAGCACTCGGACGGACTACTCTGGGGCCAACGTCCTGACTTTC. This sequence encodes CASSTRTDYSGANVLTF.

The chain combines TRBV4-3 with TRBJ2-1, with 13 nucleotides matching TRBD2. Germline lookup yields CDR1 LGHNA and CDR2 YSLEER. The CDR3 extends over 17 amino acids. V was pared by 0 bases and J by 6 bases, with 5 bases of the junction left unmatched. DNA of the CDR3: TGCGCCAGCAGCCAAGATCTCAGGACTAGCGGGAGCAATGAGCAGTTCTTC. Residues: CASSQDLRTSGSNEQFF.

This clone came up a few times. The CDR3 region is CASRKWQGDQPQHF. CDR3 nucleotide sequence: TGTGCCAGCAGGAAGTGGCAGGGCGATCAGCCCCAGCATTTT. This chain links TRBV6-5 with TRBJ1-5; TRBD1 might be the D (5 bases). V shed 6 bases and J shed 5 bases, with 14 bases lying between them. Germline CDR1 and CDR2: MNHEY and SVGAGI. The CDR3 has 14 amino acids.

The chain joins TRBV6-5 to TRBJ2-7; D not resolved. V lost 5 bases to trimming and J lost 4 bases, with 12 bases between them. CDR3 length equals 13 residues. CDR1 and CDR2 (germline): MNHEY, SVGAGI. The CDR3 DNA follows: TGTGCCAGCAGTATCGGGCCAGTATACGAGCAGTACTTC. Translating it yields CASSIGPVYEQYF.

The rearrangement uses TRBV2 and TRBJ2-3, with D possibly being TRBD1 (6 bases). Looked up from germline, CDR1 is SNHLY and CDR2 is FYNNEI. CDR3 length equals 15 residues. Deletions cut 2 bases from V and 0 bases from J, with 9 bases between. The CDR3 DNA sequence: TGTGCCAGCAGTGAATCAGGGGCTAGCACAGATACGCAGTATTTT. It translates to CASSESGASTDTQYF.

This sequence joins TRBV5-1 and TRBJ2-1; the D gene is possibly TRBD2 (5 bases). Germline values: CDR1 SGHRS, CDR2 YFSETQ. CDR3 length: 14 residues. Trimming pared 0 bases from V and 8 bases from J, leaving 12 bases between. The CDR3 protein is CASSLVERGHEQFF. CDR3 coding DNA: TGCGCCAGCAGCTTGGTAGAACGAGGGCATGAGCAGTTCTTC.